The sequence of this TCR beta chain was determined in a study of blood T cell repertoires in COVID-19. Looking at the study overall: PBMCs, B-cell-depleted T cells, or T cells provided the cDNA or gDNA that made up the material.

Source study methods: Counts of nucleated cells, estimated from reference gene primer amplification, were obtained. Method: immunoSEQ multiplex PCR; TCRdb's copy keeps in-frame clones and lacks some. That table furnishes V, J and clone size, whereas the DNA furnished D and trimming. Of 150,000 to 190,000 clones in the sample, roughly four fifths were seen once. Deletions cut 5 bases from V and 7 bases from J, with 7 bases between. The CDR3 has 11 amino acids. Germline CDR1 LNHDA, CDR2 SQIVND (reference sequence). The J gene is TRBJ2-3, the V gene TRBV19, with a tentative D call TRBD2 (5 bases). Sequencing used peripheral blood. The TCR sequence derives from a woman older than 75 with acute or convalescent COVID-19. The CDR3 is CASSPGNTQYF. Here the CDR3 DNA reads TGTGCCAGTAGTCCGGGGAATACGCAGTATTTT.